One and the same sample provided the 32 T cell receptor beta chains below, sequenced in a study of blood T cell repertoires in COVID-19. Only in-frame clones appear in the TCRdb table, and some are missing; sequencing was by immunoSEQ multiplex PCR. The repertoire has under 300,000 clones, approximately 86% of them found once; the top ten carry 5% to 8%. Sequenced input: peripheral blood. These receptors all come from a woman aged 55-69 years with active or convalescent COVID-19.

The chain couples TRBV3-1 (or the pseudogene TRBV3-2) to TRBJ2-5, with 7 bases aligning to TRBD2. Germline V gene lookup returns CDR1 LGHDT and CDR2 YNNKEL (reference sequence). This CDR3 has 16 amino acids. With 2 bases clipped from V and 5 bases from J, the junction kept 11 bases outside the gene matches. CDR3 DNA: TGTGCCAGCAGCCAAAATCTTCAACTAGCGCGGGAGACCCAGTACTTC. Translating gives CASSQNLQLARETQYF.

The rearrangement links TRBV7-3 to TRBJ2-5; possibly TRBD2 for D (5 bases). CDR1 is SGHTA, CDR2 FQGTGA, per germline. Trimming removed 0 bases from V and 4 bases from J, with 15 bases in between. The CDR3 is 16 residues long. CDR3 coding DNA: TGTGCCAGCAGCTTAACGGGCTTAGGAGGCGGAGAGACCCAGTACTTC. It codes for CASSLTGLGGGETQYF. The variable domain in full, with the rest retrieved from reference TRBV7-3 and TRBJ2-5, is GAGVSQTPSNKVTEKGKYVELRCDPISGHTALYWYRQSLGQGPEFLIYFQGTGAADDSGLPNDRFFAVRPEGSVSTLKIQRTERGDSAVYLCASSLTGLGGGETQYFGPGTRLLVL.

The chain carries TRBV10-3 and TRBJ1-2; 7 positions agree with TRBD1. CDR3 length equals 17 residues. Germline CDR1 is ENHRY and CDR2 is SYGVKD. V trimming: 3 bases; J trimming: 0 bases; junction bases outside the gene matches: 10. This CDR3 is CAISERQGQRPNYGYTF. The CDR3 DNA follows: TGTGCCATCAGTGAACGACAGGGCCAACGACCTAACTATGGCTACACCTTC.

This chain joins TRBV18 and TRBJ2-7; the match to TRBD2 covers 8 bases. This CDR3 contains 14 residues. CDR1 is KGHSH and CDR2 is LQKENI in the germline V gene. V gave up 5 bases and J gave up 7 bases; unmatched junction bases: 10. CDR3 DNA: TGTGCCAGCTCATTTTCCGGGGGGGCAGAGGAGCAGTACGTC. Encoded protein: CASSFSGGAEEQYV.

The CDR3 here is CAWSVVEEQYF. The CDR3 nucleotides read TGTGCCTGGAGTGTAGTGGAGGAGCAGTACTTC. V gene TRBV30 combines with J gene TRBJ2-7; no clear D gene. This CDR3 is 11 amino acids long. The V and J ends lost 0 bases and 7 bases respectively, with 7 bases between them. Germline V gives CDR1 GTSNPN, CDR2 SVGIG (reference sequence).

The chain uses TRBV5-1 and TRBJ1-2, with D maybe TRBD1 (5 bases). V was pared by 4 bases and J by 7 bases, with 17 bases between. CDR1 SGHRS and CDR2 YFSETQ come from the germline V gene. The CDR3 spans 14 residues. The CDR3 loop reads CASSQNNQGLGYTF. Here the CDR3 DNA reads TGCGCCAGCAGCCAAAACAACCAGGGACTTGGCTACACCTTC.

This sequence joins TRBV24-1 and TRBJ2-3, with D uncertain. In germline, CDR1 is KGHDR, CDR2 SFDVKD. The CDR3 extends over 15 amino acids. Deletions cut 2 bases from V and 0 bases from J, with 8 bases between. CDR3 amino acids: CATSDWADSTDTQYF. The CDR3 DNA reads as TGTGCCACCAGTGATTGGGCAGATAGCACAGATACGCAGTATTTT.

The V and J genes are TRBV2 and TRBJ1-3; 8 nucleotides align to TRBD1. The CDR3 is 16 residues long. The germline gives CDR1 SNHLY, CDR2 FYNNEI. The ends lost 4 bases at V and 0 bases at J; junction bases unmatched: 5. This CDR3 is CASSGGTGFSGNTIYF. Here the CDR3 DNA reads TGTGCCAGCAGTGGGGGGACAGGATTCTCTGGAAACACCATATATTTT.

This chain connects TRBV5-4 to TRBJ1-2; 7 nucleotides align to TRBD1. The CDR3 is 13 amino acids. V shed 0 bases, J shed 4 bases, and the junction held 0 bases outside the gene matches. CDR1 is SGHNT and CDR2 is YYREEE in the germline V gene (reference sequence). The CDR3: CASSLEGAYGYTF. The CDR3, as DNA: TGTGCCAGCAGCTTGGAGGGGGCCTATGGCTACACCTTC.

J is TRBJ1-6 and V is TRBV28; 7 nucleotides line up with TRBD1. With 3 bases clipped from V and 2 bases from J, the junction kept 10 bases outside the gene matches. The CDR3 has 18 residues. The germline V gene encodes CDR1 MDHEN and CDR2 SYDVKM. Here the CDR3 reads CASSFGARGVAYNSPLHF. CDR3 DNA: TGTGCCAGCAGTTTTGGGGCCAGGGGGGTTGCCTATAATTCACCCCTCCACTTT.

The chain uses TRBV7-2 and TRBJ2-4; TRBD1 is a possible D gene (6 bases). This CDR3 is built from 15 residues. Germline V gene sequence: CDR1 SGHTA, CDR2 FQGNSA. Trimming removed 5 bases from V and 4 bases from J, with 15 bases in between. CDR3: CASSHSRDRKNIQYF. CDR3 in DNA: TGTGCCAGCAGCCACTCCCGCGACAGGAAAAACATTCAGTACTTC.

The V and J genes are TRBV5-4 and TRBJ2-7; D is possibly TRBD2 (5 bases). The germline V gene has CDR1 SGHNT and CDR2 YYREEE (reference sequence). V dropped 2 bases and J dropped 5 bases, with 17 bases sitting between them. The length of the CDR3 is 15 residues. Here the CDR3 reads CASSFDYPLGDEQYF. CDR3 DNA sequence: TGTGCCAGCAGCTTCGACTACCCATTAGGCGACGAGCAGTACTTC.

V usage is TRBV10-3 and J usage is TRBJ1-1; weak D call: TRBD1 (5 bases). This CDR3 region has 16 residues. Deletions cut 2 bases from V and 3 bases from J, with 16 bases between. Germline V gives CDR1 ENHRY, CDR2 SYGVKD. CDR3 coding DNA: TGTGCCATCAGTGAGGGGGGGTTCGGGAGATACACTGAAGCTTTCTTT. Its protein is CAISEGGFGRYTEAFF.

The chain links TRBV7-9 to TRBJ2-2; TRBD1 agrees at 8 bases. Per germline, CDR1 SEHNR and CDR2 FQNEAQ (reference sequence). J was trimmed by 4 bases and V by 5 bases; bases with no gene match: 12. The CDR3 is 17 residues long. This chain's CDR3 is CASSTQTGDLGTGELFF. The CDR3 DNA reads as TGTGCCAGCAGCACACAGACAGGGGATCTTGGCACCGGGGAGCTGTTTTTT.

The rearrangement links TRBV10-3 to TRBJ2-7; D is unclear. Germline loops: CDR1 ENHRY, CDR2 SYGVKD. V was cut by 0 bases and J by 7 bases, with 4 bases left in between. There are 11 residues in the CDR3. The CDR3 spells CAISESREQYF. CDR3 coding DNA: TGTGCCATCAGTGAGTCCAGGGAGCAGTACTTC.

This clone was found once. This rearrangement joins TRBV5-4 to TRBJ2-1, with 8 bases fitting TRBD2. After removal of 4 bases from V and 8 bases from J, the junction contained 8 bases not matched to a gene. Germline V gives CDR1 SGHNT, CDR2 YYREEE (reference sequence). CDR3 length: 14 amino acids. This CDR3 is CASSPGTRGDEQFF. In DNA, the CDR3 is TGTGCCAGCAGCCCCGGGACTAGGGGCGATGAGCAGTTCTTC.

This clone came up once. The V call is TRBV19, the J call TRBJ1-1, with D perhaps TRBD1 (5 bases). V shed 5 bases and J shed 1 base, with 14 bases lying between them. Per germline, CDR1 LNHDA and CDR2 SQIVND (reference sequence). The CDR3 is 15 amino acids. CDR3 sequence (DNA): TGTGCCAGTAGTCGAACGGGGGTGAGGAACACTGAAGCTTTCTTT. The encoded protein is CASSRTGVRNTEAFF.

The chain is built from TRBV10-3 and TRBJ1-5; 7 bases map to TRBD1. Germline CDR1 reads ENHRY; CDR2 reads SYGVKD. This CDR3 region has 13 residues. The V gene end was trimmed by 3 bases and the J gene end by 6 bases; junction bases not matched to a gene: 2. The CDR3 reads CAISDRGTQPQHF. Here the CDR3 DNA reads TGTGCCATCAGTGACAGGGGGACTCAGCCCCAGCATTTT.

V is TRBV18 and J is TRBJ1-3; D gene unclear. The V and J ends lost 8 bases and 2 bases respectively, with 13 bases between them. From germline, CDR1 is KGHSH and CDR2 LQKENI. The CDR3 runs 14 residues. CDR3 sequence reads: CASARASAGNTIYF. The CDR3 nucleotides read TGTGCCAGCGCCCGTGCGTCGGCTGGAAACACCATATATTTT.

The chain couples TRBV28 to TRBJ2-7; 9 bases agree with TRBD2. The CDR3 loop spans 15 amino acids. The germline V gene has CDR1 MDHEN and CDR2 SYDVKM. The ends lost 6 bases at V and 2 bases at J; junction bases unmatched: 8. CDR3 sequence (DNA): TGTGCCAGCAGAGCAACAGGGACTAGCACCTACGAGCAGTACGTC. Its translation: CASRATGTSTYEQYV.

V is TRBV5-1 and J is TRBJ1-2, with TRBD1 identical over 7 bases. The CDR3 is made up of 12 amino acids. With 5 bases clipped from V and 8 bases from J, the junction kept 6 bases outside the gene matches. The germline gives CDR1 SGHRS, CDR2 YFSETQ. The CDR3 DNA is TGCGCCAGCAGAACAGGGGTTGGGGGCTACACCTTC. Encoded protein: CASRTGVGGYTF.

This chain uses TRBV4-2 with TRBJ2-6; weak D call: TRBD1 (7 bases). Deletions cut 0 bases from V and 0 bases from J, with 24 bases between. Germline lookup yields CDR1 LGHNA and CDR2 YNFKEQ. There are 22 residues in the CDR3. The DNA for the CDR3 is TGTGCCAGCAGCCAAGATAGGAGGGGGCGCGGTCTCCCACTCTCTGGGGCCAACGTCCTGACTTTC. It translates to CASSQDRRGRGLPLSGANVLTF.

The V and J genes are TRBV20-1 and TRBJ1-2; D might be TRBD1 (5 bases). The V gene's germline CDR1 is DFQATT and CDR2 SNEGSKA (reference sequence). The CDR3 length is 11 residues. V shed 5 bases and J shed 8 bases, with 12 bases lying between them. The CDR3 spells CSAPQGGGYTF. The CDR3 DNA reads as TGCAGTGCTCCCCAGGGAGGGGGCTACACCTTC.

This clone was counted between two and nine times. The chain is built from TRBV6-2 or TRBV6-3 and TRBJ2-1; no definite D call. Germline V gene data show CDR1 as MNHEY and CDR2 as SVGEGT. CDR3 length: 15 residues. Trimming shortened V by 2 bases and J by 3 bases, and 11 bases separated the two germline ends. The CDR3 nucleotides are TGTGCCAGCAGTTACGGAGACCAAGTCTACAATGAGCAGTTCTTC. This gives the protein CASSYGDQVYNEQFF.

The chain links TRBV5-1 to TRBJ1-4; D may be TRBD1 (6 bases). V dropped 0 bases and J dropped 7 bases, with 16 bases sitting between them. Germline assignment: CDR1 SGHRS and CDR2 YFSETQ. CDR3 size: 16 residues. In DNA, the CDR3 is TGCGCCAGCAGCTTGGGCGGACAGCCTGGGCGTGAAAAACTGTTTTTT. Residues: CASSLGGQPGREKLFF. Based on the CDR3 plus reference TRBV5-1 and TRBJ1-4, the full variable domain is KAGVTQTPRYLIKTRGQQVTLSCSPISGHRSVSWYQQTPGQGLQFLFEYFSETQRNKGNFPGRFSGRQFSNSRSEMNVSTLELGDSALYLCASSLGGQPGREKLFFGSGTQLSVL.

This clone was seen more than once but under ten times. V is TRBV29-1 and J is TRBJ1-1; 9 bases are a match to TRBD1. J was trimmed by 4 bases and V by 0 bases; bases with no gene match: 9. Per the germline V gene, CDR1 is SQVTM and CDR2 is ANQGSEA. The CDR3 is 16 amino acids. The CDR3, as DNA: TGCAGCGTTGAAGATACCGGGACAGGGTTAGGCACTGAAGCTTTCTTT. This translates into CSVEDTGTGLGTEAFF. The full variable domain, completed using reference TRBV29-1 and TRBJ1-1, is SAVISQKPSRDICQRGTSLTIQCQVDSQVTMMFWYRQQPGQSLTLIATANQGSEATYESGFVIDKFPISRPNLTFSTLTVSNMSPEDSSIYLCSVEDTGTGLGTEAFFGQGTRLTVV.

The table lists this clone with many counts. The chain has TRBV5-1 and TRBJ2-2, with D perhaps TRBD1 (6 bases). CDR3 length equals 17 residues. V gave up 1 base and J gave up 6 bases, with 19 bases separating them. Germline V gives CDR1 SGHRS, CDR2 YFSETQ. The CDR3 here is CASSLSGDTQTSGELFF. The CDR3, as DNA: TGCGCCAGCAGCTTGTCTGGGGACACCCAAACCTCCGGGGAGCTGTTTTTT.

This sequence joins TRBV7-3 and TRBJ2-1; TRBD2 might be the D (7 bases). V dropped 5 bases and J dropped 8 bases, with 19 bases sitting between them. The CDR3 contains 15 residues. Germline assignment: CDR1 SGHTA and CDR2 FQGTGA. This CDR3 reads CASSPGGGNVDEQFF. Written as DNA, the CDR3 is TGTGCCAGCAGCCCGGGGGGCGGGAATGTCGATGAGCAGTTCTTC.

The chain couples TRBV29-1 to TRBJ2-1; D gene ambiguous. V was trimmed by 5 bases and J by 3 bases, leaving 14 bases between them. This CDR3 has 14 residues. Germline-derived CDR1 and CDR2 are SQVTM and ANQGSEA. The CDR3 DNA sequence: TGCAGCGTTTCCAATATGTACAGCTACAATGAGCAGTTCTTC. It is translated as CSVSNMYSYNEQFF.

The chain combines TRBV12-3 or TRBV12-4 with TRBJ2-5; 11 bases are shared with TRBD1. The CDR3 has 13 residues. After removal of 7 bases from V and 5 bases from J, the junction contained 3 bases not matched to a gene. The CDR3 DNA reads as TGTGCCAGCAACGGACAGGGGGCGGAGACCCAGTACTTC. Amino acids: CASNGQGAETQYF.

CDR3 in DNA: TGTGCCAGCAGTGAAATCGGGCAGGGTCTGGCTGAAGCTTTCTTT. It encodes CASSEIGQGLAEAFF. The chain is built from TRBV2 and TRBJ1-1, with D possibly being TRBD1 (5 bases). The CDR3 loop spans 15 amino acids. CDR1 is SNHLY, CDR2 FYNNEI, per germline. The V end was cut by 2 bases, the J end by 6 bases, with 16 bases between.

V usage is TRBV19 and J usage is TRBJ1-2; TRBD1 aligns across 7 bases. The germline CDR1 and CDR2 sequences are LNHDA and SQIVND (reference sequence). After removal of 6 bases from V and 6 bases from J, the junction contained 13 bases not matched to a gene. The CDR3 is made up of 15 amino acids. CDR3 sequence: CASSPASTGVHGYTF. CDR3 DNA sequence: TGTGCCAGTAGCCCGGCCTCAACAGGGGTTCATGGCTACACCTTC. Based on the CDR3 plus reference TRBV19 and TRBJ1-2, the full variable domain is DGGITQSPKYLFRKEGQNVTLSCEQNLNHDAMYWYRQDPGQGLRLIYYSQIVNDFQKGDIAEGYSVSREKKESFPLTVTSAQKNPTAFYLCASSPASTGVHGYTFGSGTRLTVV.